The next 15 T cell receptor beta chains were all read from a single sample in a study of T cell responses to AZD1222 COVID-19 vaccine. Here immunoSEQ multiplex PCR was the method, and the copy in TCRdb shows in-frame clones only, minus some. The sample lists roughly 120,000 clones, around 94% occurring once. This specimen was peripheral blood, taken on day 0 of AZD1222 vaccination. These receptors were obtained from an adult in good health.

This clone was picked up one time. The V call is TRBV24-1, the J call TRBJ1-5; D gene uncertain. The CDR3 sequence is 14 residues long. Germline CDR1 KGHDR, CDR2 SFDVKD. V was shortened by 4 bases and J by 4 bases, with 10 bases between the two germline ends. The CDR3 protein is CATSENGSNQPQHF. DNA of the CDR3: TGTGCCACCAGTGAGAACGGAAGTAATCAGCCCCAGCATTTT.

V and J are TRBV9 and TRBJ2-1; the match to TRBD2 covers 7 bases. The V gene end was trimmed by 4 bases and the J gene end by 12 bases; junction bases not matched to a gene: 7. CDR1 is SGDLS and CDR2 is YYNGEE in the germline V gene. The CDR3 spans 12 residues. The CDR3 reads CASSLPRGVQFF. The CDR3, as DNA: TGTGCCAGCAGCCTCCCCCGGGGGGTGCAGTTCTTC.

The genes are TRBV18 and TRBJ1-5; tentatively, D is TRBD1 (5 bases). Trimming pared 2 bases from V and 2 bases from J, leaving 10 bases between. This CDR3 region has 15 residues. The germline V gene has CDR1 KGHSH and CDR2 LQKENI. CDR3 nucleotide sequence: TGTGCCAGCTCACCAGGGGGAAGTGGCAATCAGCCCCAGCATTTT. Amino acid sequence: CASSPGGSGNQPQHF.

The CDR3 sequence is CASSFTGSYEQYF. The CDR3, as DNA: TGTGCCAGCAGCTTTACAGGATCCTACGAGCAGTACTTC. V and J are TRBV11-2 and TRBJ2-7; possible D gene TRBD1, 5 bases. This CDR3 spans 13 amino acids. Germline V gives CDR1 SGHAT, CDR2 FQNNGV. The V end lost 3 bases, the J end lost 1 base, and 7 bases lay between the germline ends.

This chain's CDR3 is CASRTNRDRNTGELFF. CDR3 nucleotides: TGTGCCAGCAGAACGAACCGGGACAGAAACACCGGGGAGCTGTTTTTT. This chain links TRBV27 with TRBJ2-2; 7 bases agree with TRBD1. The germline V gene has CDR1 MNHEY and CDR2 SMNVEV (reference sequence). This CDR3 is built from 16 residues. With V trimmed by 6 bases and J by 2 bases, 9 bases remained unmatched.

This clone has a single count. The chain uses TRBV11-3 and TRBJ2-2, with 7 bases matching TRBD2. This CDR3 has 16 amino acids. Germline V lookup: CDR1 SGHNT, CDR2 YENEEA. Trimming at V came to 4 bases and at J to 7 bases, leaving 12 bases not matched to a gene. CDR3 protein: CASSSGREDYYGELFF. CDR3 nucleotide sequence: TGTGCCAGCAGCTCGGGCCGGGAGGACTATTACGGGGAGCTGTTTTTT.

The chain carries TRBV19 and TRBJ2-1, with D uncertain. CDR3 length equals 14 residues. Trimming cost V 0 bases and J 5 bases, with 8 bases left between them. CDR1 is LNHDA and CDR2 is SQIVND in the germline V gene (reference sequence). The CDR3 region has the DNA TGTGCCAGTAGTATAGAGCGGCTAAACAATGAGCAGTTCTTC. It yields the protein CASSIERLNNEQFF.

The chain has TRBV7-9 and TRBJ2-5, with 8 bases identical to TRBD1. The CDR3 contains 15 residues. After removal of 5 bases from V and 2 bases from J, the junction contained 7 bases not matched to a gene. The V gene's germline CDR1 is SEHNR and CDR2 FQNEAQ (reference sequence). The CDR3 spells CASSDRTGLQETQYF. DNA of the CDR3: TGTGCCAGCAGCGACCGGACAGGGTTGCAAGAGACCCAGTACTTC.

J is TRBJ1-5 and V is TRBV7-9; D remains ambiguous. The V gene's germline CDR1 is SEHNR and CDR2 FQNEAQ (reference sequence). V lost 0 bases and J 5 bases, leaving 8 bases between the germline ends. The CDR3 is made up of 14 amino acids. The CDR3 nucleotides read TGTGCCAGCAGCTTAGCCCAGGTAGATCAGCCCCAGCATTTT. Protein: CASSLAQVDQPQHF.

CDR3 coding DNA: TGTGCCAGCAGTTACTCCCCAGACGGACTCTCCTACGAGCAGTACTTC. This codes for CASSYSPDGLSYEQYF. The chain combines TRBV6-5 with TRBJ2-7, with a tentative D call TRBD2 (5 bases). The CDR3 consists of 16 residues. Trimming stripped 0 bases from V and 0 bases from J, with 12 bases between. Germline assignment: CDR1 MNHEY and CDR2 SVGAGI.

The J gene is TRBJ1-5, the V gene TRBV2; D call uncertain. Germline values: CDR1 SNHLY, CDR2 FYNNEI. Trimming stripped 7 bases from V and 0 bases from J, with 7 bases between. CDR3 length: 13 residues. In DNA, the CDR3 is TGTGCCAGCATGGGGTTTAGCAATCAGCCCCAGCATTTT. Amino acids: CASMGFSNQPQHF. Complete variable domain (other parts from reference TRBV2 and TRBJ1-5): EPEVTQTPSHQVTQMGQEVILRCVPISNHLYFYWYRQILGQKVEFLVSFYNNEISEKSEIFDDQFSVERPDGSNFTLKIRSTKLEDSAMYFCASMGFSNQPQHFGDGTRLSIL.

This chain links TRBV19 with TRBJ1-2, with TRBD1 matching over 9 bases. Unmatched junction bases numbered 6, after V lost 8 bases and J lost 8 bases. In germline, CDR1 is LNHDA, CDR2 SQIVND (reference sequence). The CDR3 extends over 12 amino acids. The CDR3 is CASHTGGLGYTF. The CDR3 DNA reads as TGTGCCAGTCACACAGGGGGCTTAGGCTACACCTTC. Full variable domain (outside the CDR3, taken from reference TRBV19 and TRBJ1-2): DGGITQSPKYLFRKEGQNVTLSCEQNLNHDAMYWYRQDPGQGLRLIYYSQIVNDFQKGDIAEGYSVSREKKESFPLTVTSAQKNPTAFYLCASHTGGLGYTFGSGTRLTVV.

This chain links TRBV6-4 with TRBJ2-1; D is possibly TRBD2 (5 bases). Germline loops: CDR1 MRHNA, CDR2 SNTAGT. The CDR3 totals 16 residues. Trimming removed 0 bases at V and 0 bases at J, with 9 bases between. The CDR3 reads CASSDSAGGSYNEQFF. Here the CDR3 DNA reads TGTGCCAGCAGTGACTCGGCGGGCGGCTCCTACAATGAGCAGTTCTTC.

The CDR3 nucleotides read TGTGCCAGCAGCCCGAGTGAAAAACTGTTTTTT. It specifies CASSPSEKLFF. The V and J genes are TRBV28 and TRBJ1-4, with D unresolved. Germline CDR1 MDHEN, CDR2 SYDVKM. V was trimmed by 6 bases and J by 7 bases, leaving 6 bases between them. The CDR3 is 11 residues long.

This rearrangement joins TRBV15 to TRBJ1-5, with D possibly matching TRBD1 (5 bases). This CDR3 has 16 amino acids. With 0 bases removed from V and 5 bases from J, the gap between germline ends came to 14 bases. Looked up from germline, CDR1 is LNHNV and CDR2 is YYDKDF (reference sequence). As DNA, the CDR3 is TGTGCCACCAGCAGAGATTCGGGGGTTGGCGATCAGCCCCAGCATTTT. Translation gives CATSRDSGVGDQPQHF.